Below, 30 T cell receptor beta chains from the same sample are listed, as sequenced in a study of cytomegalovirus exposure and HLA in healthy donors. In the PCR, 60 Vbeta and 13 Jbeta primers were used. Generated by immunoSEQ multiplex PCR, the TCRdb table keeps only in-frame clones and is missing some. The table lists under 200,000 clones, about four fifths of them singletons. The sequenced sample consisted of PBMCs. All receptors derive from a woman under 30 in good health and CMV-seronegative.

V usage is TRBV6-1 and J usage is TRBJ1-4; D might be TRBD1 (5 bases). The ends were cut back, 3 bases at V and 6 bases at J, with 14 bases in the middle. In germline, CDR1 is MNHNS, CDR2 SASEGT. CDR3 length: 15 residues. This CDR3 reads CASSELVRGDEKLFF. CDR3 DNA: TGTGCCAGCAGTGAGTTGGTAAGGGGCGATGAAAAACTGTTTTTT.

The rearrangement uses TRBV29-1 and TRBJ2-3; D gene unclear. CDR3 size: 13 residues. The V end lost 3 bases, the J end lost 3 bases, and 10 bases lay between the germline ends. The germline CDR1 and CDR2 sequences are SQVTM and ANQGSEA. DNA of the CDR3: TGCAGCGTTGATTGGGCGTCGACAGATACGCAGTATTTT. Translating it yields CSVDWASTDTQYF.

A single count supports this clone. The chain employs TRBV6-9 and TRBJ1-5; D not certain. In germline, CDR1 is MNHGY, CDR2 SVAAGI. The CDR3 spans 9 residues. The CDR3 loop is CATAQPQHF. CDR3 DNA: TGTGCTACAGCTCAACCCCAGCATTTT.

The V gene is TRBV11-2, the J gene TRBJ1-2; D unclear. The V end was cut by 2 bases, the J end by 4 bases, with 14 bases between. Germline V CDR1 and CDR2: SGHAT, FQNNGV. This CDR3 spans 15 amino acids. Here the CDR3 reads CASSLSHTRVYGYTF. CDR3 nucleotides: TGTGCCAGCAGCTTATCCCATACTAGGGTCTATGGCTACACCTTC.

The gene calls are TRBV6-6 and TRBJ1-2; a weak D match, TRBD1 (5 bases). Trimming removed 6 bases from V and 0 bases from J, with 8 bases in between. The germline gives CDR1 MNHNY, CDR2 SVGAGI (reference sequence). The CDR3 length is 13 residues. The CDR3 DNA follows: TGTGCCAGCAGACAGGATGCTAACTATGGCTACACCTTC. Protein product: CASRQDANYGYTF.

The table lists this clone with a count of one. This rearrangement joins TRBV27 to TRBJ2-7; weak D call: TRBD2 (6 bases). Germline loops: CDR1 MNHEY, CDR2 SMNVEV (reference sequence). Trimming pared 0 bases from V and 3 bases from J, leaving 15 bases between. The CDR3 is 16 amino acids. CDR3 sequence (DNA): TGTGCCAGCAGTTTATCGAAGTCCGGGGAGGACTACGAGCAGTACTTC. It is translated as CASSLSKSGEDYEQYF.

CDR3 protein: CASSQTGTRGTDTQYF. The CDR3 DNA reads as TGCGCCAGCAGCCAGACCGGGACTAGGGGCACAGATACGCAGTATTTT. This sequence joins TRBV4-3 and TRBJ2-3; TRBD2 matches 8 bases. The germline gives CDR1 LGHNA, CDR2 YSLEER. The CDR3 runs to 16 residues. V was clipped by 3 bases and J by 1 base; unmatched bases: 6.

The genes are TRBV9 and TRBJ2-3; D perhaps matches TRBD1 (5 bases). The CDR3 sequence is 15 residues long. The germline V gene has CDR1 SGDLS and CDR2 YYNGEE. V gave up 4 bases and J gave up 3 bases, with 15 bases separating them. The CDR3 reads CASSRRTIATDTQYF. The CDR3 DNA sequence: TGTGCCAGCAGCAGAAGGACAATTGCGACAGATACGCAGTATTTT.

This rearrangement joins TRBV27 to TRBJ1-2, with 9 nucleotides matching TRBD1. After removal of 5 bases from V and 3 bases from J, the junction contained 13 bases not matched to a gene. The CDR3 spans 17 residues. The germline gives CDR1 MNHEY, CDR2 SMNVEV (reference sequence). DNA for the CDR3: TGTGCCAGCAGTCTAAATAACCGGGACAGGGTTTACTATGGCTACACCTTC. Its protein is CASSLNNRDRVYYGYTF.

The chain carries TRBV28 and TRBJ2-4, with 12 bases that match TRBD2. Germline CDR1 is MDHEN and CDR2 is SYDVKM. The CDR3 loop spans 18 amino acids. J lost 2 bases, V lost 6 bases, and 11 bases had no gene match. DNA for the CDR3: TGTGCCAGCAGACTGACTAGCGGGAGCCTTCGAACCAAAAACATTCAGTACTTC. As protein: CASRLTSGSLRTKNIQYF.

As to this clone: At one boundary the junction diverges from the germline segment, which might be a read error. DNA for the CDR3: TGTGCCGGCAGTTTCCGCGGACTAGCGTACAATGAGCAGTTCTTC. Amino acids: CAGSFRGLAYNEQFF. The chain combines TRBV27 with TRBJ2-1, with 9 bases lining up with TRBD2. Germline CDR1 and CDR2: MNHEY and SMNVEV (reference sequence). This CDR3 has 15 amino acids.

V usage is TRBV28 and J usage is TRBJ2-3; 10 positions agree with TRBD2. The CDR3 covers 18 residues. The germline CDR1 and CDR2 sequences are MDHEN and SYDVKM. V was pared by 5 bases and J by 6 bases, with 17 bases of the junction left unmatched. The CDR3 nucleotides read TGTGCCAGCAGTCTCGGGCTAGCGGGAGCGGACCTAGGGGATACGCAGTATTTT. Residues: CASSLGLAGADLGDTQYF.

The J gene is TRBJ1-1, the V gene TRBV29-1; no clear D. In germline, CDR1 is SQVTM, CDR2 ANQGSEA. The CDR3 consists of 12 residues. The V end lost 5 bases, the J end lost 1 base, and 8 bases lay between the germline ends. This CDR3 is CSVLAENTEAFF. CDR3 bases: TGCAGCGTTTTGGCAGAGAACACTGAAGCTTTCTTT.

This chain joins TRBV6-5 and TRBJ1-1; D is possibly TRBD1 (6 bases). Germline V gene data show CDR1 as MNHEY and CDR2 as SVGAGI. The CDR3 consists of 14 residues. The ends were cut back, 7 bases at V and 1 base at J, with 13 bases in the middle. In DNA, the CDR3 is TGTGCCAGCAAAAGTCAGGGGACGAACACTGAAGCTTTCTTT. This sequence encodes CASKSQGTNTEAFF.

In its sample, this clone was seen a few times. CDR3 protein: CASSRDPLYEQYF. The CDR3 DNA follows: TGCGCCAGCAGCCGAGATCCCTTATACGAGCAGTACTTC. This rearrangement joins TRBV4-3 to TRBJ2-7; D remains unclear. CDR3 length: 13 residues. The germline V gene has CDR1 LGHNA and CDR2 YSLEER. V lost 4 bases, J lost 4 bases, and 11 bases lay in between.

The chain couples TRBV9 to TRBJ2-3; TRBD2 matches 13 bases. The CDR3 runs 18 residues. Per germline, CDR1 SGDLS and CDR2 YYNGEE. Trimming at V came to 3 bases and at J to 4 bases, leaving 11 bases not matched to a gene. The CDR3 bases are TGTGCCAGCAGCGCGGCTAGGACTAGCGGGAGAATTGCAGATACGCAGTATTTT. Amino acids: CASSAARTSGRIADTQYF.

The CDR3 coding sequence is TGTGCCGGTTGGGACAGGGTCAACGAGCAGTACTTC. Translation: CAGWDRVNEQYF. The V gene is TRBV19, the J gene TRBJ2-7, with TRBD1 identical over 9 bases. CDR1 and CDR2 (germline): LNHDA, SQIVND (reference sequence). The V and J ends lost 11 bases and 5 bases, in that order; junction bases with no gene match: 7. This CDR3 has 12 amino acids.

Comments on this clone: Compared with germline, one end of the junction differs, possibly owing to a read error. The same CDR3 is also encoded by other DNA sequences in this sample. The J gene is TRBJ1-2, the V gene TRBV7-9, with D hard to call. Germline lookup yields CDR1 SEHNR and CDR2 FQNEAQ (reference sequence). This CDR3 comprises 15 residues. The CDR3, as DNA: TGTGCCAGCAGCTTAGGACGGACCGGGAGCCATGGCTACACCTTT. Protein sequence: CASSLGRTGSHGYTF.

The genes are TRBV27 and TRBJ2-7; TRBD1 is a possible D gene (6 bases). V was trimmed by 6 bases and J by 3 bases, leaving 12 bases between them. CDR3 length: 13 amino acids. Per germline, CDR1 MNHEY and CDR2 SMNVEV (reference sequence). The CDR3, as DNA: TGTGCCAGCAGCCGGCAGGGGTACTACGAGCAGTACTTC. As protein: CASSRQGYYEQYF.

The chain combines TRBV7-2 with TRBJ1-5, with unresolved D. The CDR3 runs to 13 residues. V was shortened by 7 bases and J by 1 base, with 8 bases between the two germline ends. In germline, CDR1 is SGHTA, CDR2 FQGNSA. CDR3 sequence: CASTLVSNQPQHF. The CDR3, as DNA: TGTGCCAGCACCCTAGTGAGCAATCAGCCCCAGCATTTT.

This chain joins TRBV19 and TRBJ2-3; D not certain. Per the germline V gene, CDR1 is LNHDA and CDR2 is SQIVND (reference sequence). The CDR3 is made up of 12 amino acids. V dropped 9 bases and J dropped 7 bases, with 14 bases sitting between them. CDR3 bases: TGTGCCAGCCCGGTTGAACGGTATACGCAGTATTTT. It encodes CASPVERYTQYF.

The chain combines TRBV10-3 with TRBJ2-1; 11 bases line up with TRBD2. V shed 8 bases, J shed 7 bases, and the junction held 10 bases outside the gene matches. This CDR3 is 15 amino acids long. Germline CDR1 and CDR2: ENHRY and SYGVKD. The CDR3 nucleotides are TGTGCCATCGGGGAAACTAGCGGGAGAACGAATGAGCAGTTCTTC. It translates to CAIGETSGRTNEQFF.

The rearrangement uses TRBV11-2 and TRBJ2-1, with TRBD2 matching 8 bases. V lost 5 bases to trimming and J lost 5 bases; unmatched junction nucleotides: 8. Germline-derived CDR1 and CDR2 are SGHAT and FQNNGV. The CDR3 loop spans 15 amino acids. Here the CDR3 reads CASSPGGVSNNEQFF. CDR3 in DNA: TGTGCCAGCAGCCCCGGGGGGGTTAGCAACAATGAGCAGTTCTTC.

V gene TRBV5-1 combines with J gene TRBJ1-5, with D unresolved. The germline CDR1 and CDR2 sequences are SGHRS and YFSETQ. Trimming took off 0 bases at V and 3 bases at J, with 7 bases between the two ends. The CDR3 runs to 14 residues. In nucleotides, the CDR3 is TGCGCCAGCAGCTTGGACGGGGACAATCAGCCCCAGCATTTT. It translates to CASSLDGDNQPQHF. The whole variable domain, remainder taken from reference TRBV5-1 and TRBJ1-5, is KAGVTQTPRYLIKTRGQQVTLSCSPISGHRSVSWYQQTPGQGLQFLFEYFSETQRNKGNFPGRFSGRQFSNSRSEMNVSTLELGDSALYLCASSLDGDNQPQHFGDGTRLSIL.

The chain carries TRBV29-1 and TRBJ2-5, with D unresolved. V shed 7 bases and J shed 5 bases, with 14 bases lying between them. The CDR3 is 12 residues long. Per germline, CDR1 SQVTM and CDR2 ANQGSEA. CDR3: CSEQTDRETQYF. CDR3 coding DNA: TGCAGCGAACAAACAGACCGGGAGACCCAGTACTTC.

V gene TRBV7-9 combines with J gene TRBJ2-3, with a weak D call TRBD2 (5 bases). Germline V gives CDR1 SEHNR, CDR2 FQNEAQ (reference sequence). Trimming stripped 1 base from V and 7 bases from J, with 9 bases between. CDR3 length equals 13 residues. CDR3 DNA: TGTGCCAGCAGCTTAGTGACTACCTATACGCAGTATTTT. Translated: CASSLVTTYTQYF.

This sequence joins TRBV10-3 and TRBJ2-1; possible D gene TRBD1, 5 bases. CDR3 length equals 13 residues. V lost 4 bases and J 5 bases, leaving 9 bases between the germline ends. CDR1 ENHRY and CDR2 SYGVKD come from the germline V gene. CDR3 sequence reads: CAISGREHNEQFF. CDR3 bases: TGTGCCATCAGTGGCAGGGAACACAATGAGCAGTTCTTC.

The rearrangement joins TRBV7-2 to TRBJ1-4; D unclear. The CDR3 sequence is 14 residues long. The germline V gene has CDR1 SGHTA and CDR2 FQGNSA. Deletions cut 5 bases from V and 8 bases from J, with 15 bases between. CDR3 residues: CASSQRIVGEKLFF. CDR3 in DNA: TGTGCCAGCAGCCAAAGGATAGTCGGGGAAAAACTGTTTTTT.

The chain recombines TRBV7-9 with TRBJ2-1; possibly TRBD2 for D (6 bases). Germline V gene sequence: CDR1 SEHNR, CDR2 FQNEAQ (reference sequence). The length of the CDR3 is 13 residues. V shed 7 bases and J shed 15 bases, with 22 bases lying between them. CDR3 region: CASTIPGREYPFF. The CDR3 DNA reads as TGTGCCAGCACCATACCGGGGCGGGAATACCCGTTCTTC.

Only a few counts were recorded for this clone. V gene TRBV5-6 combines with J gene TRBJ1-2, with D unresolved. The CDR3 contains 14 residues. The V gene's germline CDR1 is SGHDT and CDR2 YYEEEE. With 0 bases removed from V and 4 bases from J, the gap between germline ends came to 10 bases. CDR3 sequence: CASSLGAAIYGYTF. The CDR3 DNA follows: TGTGCCAGCAGCTTGGGGGCAGCTATCTATGGCTACACCTTC.